The 2 T cell receptor beta chains in this list originate from one sample, sequenced in a study of blood T cell repertoires in COVID-19. The repertoire was sequenced with immunoSEQ multiplex PCR; TCRdb's copy has only in-frame clones and lacks some. Of some 190,000 clones listed, 84% are singletons. The sample consisted of PBMCs or T cells enriched from blood (not recorded which). All receptors come from a woman aged 25 to 39 who had recovered from COVID-19.

This chain joins TRBV19 and TRBJ2-1; 9 nucleotides agree with TRBD2. Germline assignment: CDR1 LNHDA and CDR2 SQIVND (reference sequence). V gave up 1 base and J gave up 4 bases; unmatched junction bases: 2. This CDR3 comprises 15 residues. The CDR3 sequence: CASSIVLAGYNEQFF. In nucleotides, the CDR3 is TGTGCCAGTAGTATAGTACTAGCGGGTTACAATGAGCAGTTCTTC.

The V and J genes are TRBV2 and TRBJ1-2, with D hard to call. V was cut by 4 bases and J by 5 bases, with 11 bases left in between. Germline loops: CDR1 SNHLY, CDR2 FYNNEI. The CDR3 loop spans 13 amino acids. CDR3 region: CASSGYVTYGYTF. DNA of the CDR3: TGTGCCAGCAGTGGATACGTCACTTATGGCTACACCTTC. Looking up the rest from reference TRBV2 and TRBJ1-2 gives the full variable domain: EPEVTQTPSHQVTQMGQEVILRCVPISNHLYFYWYRQILGQKVEFLVSFYNNEISEKSEIFDDQFSVERPDGSNFTLKIRSTKLEDSAMYFCASSGYVTYGYTFGSGTRLTVV.